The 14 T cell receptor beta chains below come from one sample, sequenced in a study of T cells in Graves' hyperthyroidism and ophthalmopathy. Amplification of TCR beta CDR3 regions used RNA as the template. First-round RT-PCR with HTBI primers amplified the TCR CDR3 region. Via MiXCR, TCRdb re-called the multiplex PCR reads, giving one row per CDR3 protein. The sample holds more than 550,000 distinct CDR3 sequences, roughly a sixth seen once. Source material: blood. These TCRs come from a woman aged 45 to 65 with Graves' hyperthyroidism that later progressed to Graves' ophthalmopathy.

The CDR3 DNA is TGTGCCAGCAGCCCGGGGACAACCTTTTACTATGGCTACACCTTC. Amino acids: CASSPGTTFYYGYTF. This chain links TRBV7-9 with TRBJ1-2; the D gene is possibly TRBD1 (6 bases). V lost 5 bases and J lost 3, with 16 bases in between. The CDR3 runs 15 residues. Germline CDR1 and CDR2: SEHNR and FQNEAQ (reference sequence).

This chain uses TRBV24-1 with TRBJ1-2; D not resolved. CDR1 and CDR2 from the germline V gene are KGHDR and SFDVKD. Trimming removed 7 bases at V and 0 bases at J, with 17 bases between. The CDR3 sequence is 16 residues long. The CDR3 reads CATSGPMGKSNYGYTF. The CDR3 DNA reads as TGTGCCACCAGCGGACCGATGGGGAAATCTAACTATGGCTACACCTTC.

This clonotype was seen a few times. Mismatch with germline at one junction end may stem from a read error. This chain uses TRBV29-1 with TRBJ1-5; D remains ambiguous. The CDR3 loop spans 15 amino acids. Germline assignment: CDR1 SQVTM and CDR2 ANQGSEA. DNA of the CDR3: TGCAGCGTTGCCGCTTCTGCCTATAGCGATCAGCCCCAGCATTTT. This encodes CSVAASAYSDQPQHF.

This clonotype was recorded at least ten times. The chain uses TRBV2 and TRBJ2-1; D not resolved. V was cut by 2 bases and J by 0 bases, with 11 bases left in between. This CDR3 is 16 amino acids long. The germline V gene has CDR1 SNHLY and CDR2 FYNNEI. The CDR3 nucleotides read TGTGCCAGCAGTGAATCCAGAACTCACTCCTACAATGAGCAGTTCTTC. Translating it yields CASSESRTHSYNEQFF.

The DNA for the CDR3 is TGTGCCAGCGGCCGGGACGGTAACTATGGCTACACCTTC. Translating gives CASGRDGNYGYTF. The genes are TRBV3-1 and TRBJ1-2; maybe TRBD1 (5 bases). Germline CDR1 and CDR2: LGHDT and YNNKEL (reference sequence). This CDR3 is built from 13 residues. V dropped 8 bases and J dropped 1 base, with 11 bases sitting between them. Together with reference TRBV3-1 and TRBJ1-2, the CDR3 gives the full variable domain: DTAVSQTPKYLVTQMGNDKSIKCEQNLGHDTMYWYKQDSKKFLKIMFSYNNKELIINETVPNRFSPKSPDKAHLNLHINSLELGDSAVYFCASGRDGNYGYTFGSGTRLTVV.

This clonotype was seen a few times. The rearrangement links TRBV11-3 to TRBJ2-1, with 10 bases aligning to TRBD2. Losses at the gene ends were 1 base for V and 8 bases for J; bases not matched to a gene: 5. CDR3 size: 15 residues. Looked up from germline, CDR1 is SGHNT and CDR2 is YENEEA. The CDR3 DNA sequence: TGTGCCAGCAGCTTAGGTATAGCGGGGGGCGATGAGCAGTTCTTC. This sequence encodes CASSLGIAGGDEQFF.

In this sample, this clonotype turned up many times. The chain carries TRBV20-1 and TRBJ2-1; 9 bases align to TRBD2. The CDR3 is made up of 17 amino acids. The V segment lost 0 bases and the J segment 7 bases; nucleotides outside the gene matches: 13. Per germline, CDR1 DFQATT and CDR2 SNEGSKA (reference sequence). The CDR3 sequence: CSARDLGASGVVNEQFF. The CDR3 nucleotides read TGCAGTGCTAGAGATCTTGGGGCTAGCGGGGTGGTAAATGAGCAGTTCTTC.

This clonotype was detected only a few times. DNA of the CDR3: TGTGCCAGTAGTTTTCCGGGACAGGGGGCCCACGAGCAGTACTTC. Translated: CASSFPGQGAHEQYF. The V and J genes are TRBV19 and TRBJ2-7, with 12 bases aligning to TRBD1. Looked up from germline, CDR1 is LNHDA and CDR2 is SQIVND (reference sequence). The CDR3 spans 15 residues. Trimming took 5 bases from V and 5 from J; bases not matched to a gene: 7.

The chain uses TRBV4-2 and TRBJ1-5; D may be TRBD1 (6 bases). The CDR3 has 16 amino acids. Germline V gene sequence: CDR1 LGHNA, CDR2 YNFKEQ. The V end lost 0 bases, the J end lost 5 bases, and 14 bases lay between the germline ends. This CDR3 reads CASSQEAGQPYQPQHF. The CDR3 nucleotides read TGTGCCAGCAGCCAAGAGGCCGGACAGCCATATCAGCCCCAGCATTTT.

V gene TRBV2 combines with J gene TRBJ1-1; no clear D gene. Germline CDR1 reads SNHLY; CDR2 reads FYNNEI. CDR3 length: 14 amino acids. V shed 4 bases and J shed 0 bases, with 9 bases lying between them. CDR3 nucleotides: TGTGCCAGCAGTGGAGCAGTTATGAACACTGAAGCTTTCTTT. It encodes CASSGAVMNTEAFF.

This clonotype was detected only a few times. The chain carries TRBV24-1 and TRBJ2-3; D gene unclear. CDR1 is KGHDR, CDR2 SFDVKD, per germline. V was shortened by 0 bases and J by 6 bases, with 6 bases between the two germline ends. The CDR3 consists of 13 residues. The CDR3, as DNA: TGTGCCACCAGTGATTTGACCCGCGATACGCAGTATTTT. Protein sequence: CATSDLTRDTQYF.

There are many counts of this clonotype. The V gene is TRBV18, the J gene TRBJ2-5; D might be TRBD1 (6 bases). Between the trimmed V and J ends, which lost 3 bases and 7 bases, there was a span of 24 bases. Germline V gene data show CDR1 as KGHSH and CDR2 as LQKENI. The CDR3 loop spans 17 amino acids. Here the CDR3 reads CASSPPNPQGHEGTQYF. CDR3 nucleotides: TGTGCCAGCTCACCCCCAAACCCACAGGGCCACGAGGGGACCCAGTACTTC.

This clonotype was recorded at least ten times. This CDR3 is CASSYSTPATEAFF. As DNA, the CDR3 is TGTGCCAGCAGTTACTCGACCCCTGCGACTGAAGCTTTCTTT. The V call is TRBV6-2 or TRBV6-3, the J call TRBJ1-1; unclear D gene. CDR3 length equals 14 residues. Germline V gives CDR1 MNHEY, CDR2 SVGEGT. The ends were cut back, 0 bases at V and 5 bases at J, with 10 bases in the middle.

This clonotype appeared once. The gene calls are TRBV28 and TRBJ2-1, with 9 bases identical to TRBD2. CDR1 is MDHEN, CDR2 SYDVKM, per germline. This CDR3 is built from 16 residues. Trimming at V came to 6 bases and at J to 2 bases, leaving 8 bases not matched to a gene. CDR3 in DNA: TGTGCCAGCAGGAACGTAGCGGGGGCCACCTACAATGAGCAGTTCTTC. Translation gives CASRNVAGATYNEQFF.